The next 32 T cell receptor beta chains were all read from a single sample in a study of T cell responses to AZD1222 COVID-19 vaccine. Data came from immunoSEQ multiplex PCR; TCRdb stores just in-frame clones and leaves some out. Here the sample spans about 150,000 clones, 70% to 90% being singletons. The source material was peripheral blood, sampled on day 0 of MenACWY control vaccination. These receptors were taken from an adult in good health.

This clone has only a few counts. The chain is built from TRBV12-3 or TRBV12-4 and TRBJ2-5, with D perhaps TRBD1 or TRBD2 (5 bases each). With 5 bases removed from V and 4 bases from J, the gap between germline ends came to 5 bases. The CDR3 runs to 11 residues. CDR3: CASSGGETQYF. Written as DNA, the CDR3 is TGTGCCAGCAGTGGGGGAGAGACCCAGTACTTC.

Only one count was recorded for this clone. This chain uses TRBV7-9 with TRBJ1-4; D gene ambiguous. Germline V gene sequence: CDR1 SEHNR, CDR2 FQNEAQ (reference sequence). The CDR3 length is 18 residues. V was cut by 1 base and J by 8 bases, with 23 bases left in between. CDR3 coding DNA: TGTGCCAGCAGCTTAGGGCAGACTCTGCCCTCCCTCTGGGAAAAACTGTTTTTT. Translated, it gives CASSLGQTLPSLWEKLFF.

The rearrangement uses TRBV4-1 and TRBJ1-2, with 7 bases that match TRBD1. The germline V gene encodes CDR1 MGHRA and CDR2 YSYEKL. This CDR3 region has 14 residues. The V and J ends lost 6 bases and 7 bases, in that order; junction bases with no gene match: 11. CDR3 protein: CASSTVGGAGGYTF. CDR3 in DNA: TGCGCCAGCAGTACGGTAGGGGGCGCTGGTGGCTACACCTTC.

This sequence joins TRBV9 and TRBJ1-5; 8 nucleotides agree with TRBD1. The V gene end was trimmed by 4 bases and the J gene end by 7 bases; junction bases not matched to a gene: 13. Germline-derived CDR1 and CDR2 are SGDLS and YYNGEE. This CDR3 is built from 16 residues. CDR3 protein: CASSPNGQGGRQPQHF. The CDR3 DNA follows: TGTGCCAGCAGCCCAAACGGACAGGGAGGGAGGCAGCCCCAGCATTTT.

This chain connects TRBV5-1 to TRBJ2-7; 8 bases are a match to TRBD2. J gave up 2 bases and V 4 bases, and 14 bases lay outside the gene matches. CDR1 SGHRS and CDR2 YFSETQ come from the germline V gene. The CDR3 is 17 amino acids. CDR3 residues: CASSPVGGTGGPYEQYF. Here the CDR3 DNA reads TGCGCCAGCAGCCCGGTAGGAGGGACGGGAGGGCCCTACGAGCAGTACTTC.

The V and J genes are TRBV4-1 and TRBJ2-3, with 7 bases aligning to TRBD2. Germline V CDR1 and CDR2: MGHRA, YSYEKL. The CDR3 contains 14 residues. V lost 5 bases, J lost 0 bases, and 2 bases stayed unmatched. CDR3 nucleotide sequence: TGCGCCAGCAGCTTTAGCGGGAGCACAGATACGCAGTATTTT. Translation: CASSFSGSTDTQYF.

The J gene is TRBJ1-2, the V gene TRBV27, with TRBD1 as a possible D gene (5 bases). CDR3 size: 16 residues. CDR1 and CDR2 (germline): MNHEY, SMNVEV (reference sequence). V gave up 3 bases and J gave up 7 bases, with 21 bases separating them. CDR3 nucleotides: TGTGCCAGCAGTTTTAGCGGGGTTACGGGGCAGCTTGGCTACACCTTC. Translation gives CASSFSGVTGQLGYTF.

This clone showed up just a few times. This chain connects TRBV7-9 to TRBJ2-3, with TRBD2 matching 7 bases. After removal of 7 bases from V and 6 bases from J, the junction contained 10 bases not matched to a gene. The CDR3 is 14 amino acids. CDR1 is SEHNR and CDR2 is FQNEAQ in the germline V gene (reference sequence). The CDR3 spells CASILGGGTDTQYF. CDR3 nucleotide sequence: TGTGCCAGCATCCTTGGGGGGGGAACGGATACGCAGTATTTT.

The table lists this clone with a few counts. This chain connects TRBV20-1 to TRBJ1-2; D gene ambiguous. Trimming shortened V by 3 bases and J by 0 bases, and 17 bases separated the two germline ends. The length of the CDR3 is 16 residues. CDR1 is DFQATT and CDR2 is SNEGSKA in the germline V gene (reference sequence). The CDR3 nucleotides read TGCAGTGCTAGTACCCCCCGGGGAGGAACTAACTATGGCTACACCTTC. Residues: CSASTPRGGTNYGYTF.

This clone appeared once. The chain uses TRBV5-4 and TRBJ2-5, with D perhaps matching TRBD2 (5 bases). CDR1 SGHNT and CDR2 YYREEE come from the germline V gene (reference sequence). The CDR3 extends over 15 amino acids. The germline V and J ends were trimmed by 0 bases and 5 bases, with 14 bases remaining between them. The CDR3 DNA sequence: TGTGCCAGCAGCTTGGTCTTGGGGAGACCGGAGACCCAGTACTTC. Amino acids: CASSLVLGRPETQYF.

The chain couples TRBV6-5 to TRBJ1-2; TRBD1 agrees at 7 bases. The CDR3 sequence is 14 residues long. J was trimmed by 5 bases and V by 6 bases; bases with no gene match: 9. The germline gives CDR1 MNHEY, CDR2 SVGAGI. The CDR3 is CASRWDSSTYGYTF. The CDR3 DNA reads as TGTGCCAGCAGATGGGACAGTTCAACGTATGGCTACACCTTC.

The V call is TRBV28, the J call TRBJ2-7; the D is unclear. This CDR3 is 17 amino acids long. CDR1 is MDHEN, CDR2 SYDVKM, per germline. Trimming removed 6 bases at V and 5 bases at J, with 26 bases between. The CDR3 region has the DNA TGTGCCAGCAGCCATAGAAATTTTACAATGGGGTCCAACGAGCAGTACGTC. Protein sequence: CASSHRNFTMGSNEQYV.

This chain links TRBV7-3 with TRBJ2-1; 8 bases agree with TRBD1. The CDR3 is 14 residues long. Trimming took 0 bases from V and 8 from J; bases not matched to a gene: 3. Germline V gene data show CDR1 as SGHTA and CDR2 as FQGTGA. This CDR3 is CASSLTQGAHEQFF. The CDR3 DNA sequence: TGTGCCAGCAGCTTAACTCAGGGGGCTCATGAGCAGTTCTTC.

This chain uses TRBV6-5 with TRBJ2-7, with TRBD2 matching over 8 bases. This CDR3 is built from 14 residues. The germline CDR1 and CDR2 sequences are MNHEY and SVGAGI. Trimming removed 7 bases from V and 2 bases from J; junction bases left unmatched: 7. The CDR3 DNA is TGTGCCAGCAATAAGCGGGGGTTACCCTACGAGCAGTACGTC. This gives the protein CASNKRGLPYEQYV.

V is TRBV19 and J is TRBJ1-3; D is possibly TRBD1 (5 bases). There are 14 residues in the CDR3. Per the germline V gene, CDR1 is LNHDA and CDR2 is SQIVND (reference sequence). V lost 4 bases and J lost 4, with 11 bases in between. The chain's CDR3 is CASSRGSTGNTIYF. The CDR3 DNA reads as TGTGCCAGTAGTAGGGGGTCTACCGGAAACACCATATATTTT.

The chain carries TRBV7-2 and TRBJ2-7; 7 bases line up with TRBD2. The V and J ends lost 4 bases and 5 bases, in that order; junction bases with no gene match: 14. Germline V gene data show CDR1 as SGHTA and CDR2 as FQGNSA. The length of the CDR3 is 16 residues. The CDR3 sequence is CASSSNGLENDDEQYF. The CDR3 DNA is TGTGCCAGCAGCTCTAATGGACTAGAAAACGACGACGAGCAGTACTTC.

As for this clone: Other DNA sequences within the sample encode an identical CDR3. This sequence joins TRBV5-4 and TRBJ2-3; 8 bases fit TRBD1. This CDR3 spans 15 amino acids. Germline assignment: CDR1 SGHNT and CDR2 YYREEE (reference sequence). The trim removed 3 bases at V and 1 base at J, leaving 4 bases unmatched. The chain's CDR3 is CASSSGGWGTDTQYF. The CDR3 region has the DNA TGTGCCAGCAGCTCAGGGGGCTGGGGCACAGATACGCAGTATTTT.

The chain employs TRBV27 and TRBJ2-2; D is uncertain. The length of the CDR3 is 11 residues. The germline V gene encodes CDR1 MNHEY and CDR2 SMNVEV (reference sequence). Trimming took off 5 bases at V and 3 bases at J, with 1 base between the two ends. The chain's CDR3 is CASSDTGELFF. CDR3 DNA: TGTGCCAGCAGTGACACCGGGGAGCTGTTTTTT.

This clone was seen just once. The rearrangement joins TRBV3-1 (or the pseudogene TRBV3-2) to TRBJ1-3; 7 bases map to TRBD1. CDR3 length equals 15 residues. After removal of 5 bases from V and 0 bases from J, the junction contained 4 bases not matched to a gene. CDR1 LGHDT and CDR2 YNNKEL come from the germline V gene (reference sequence). The CDR3 bases are TGTGCCAGCAGCTACGACAGGGCCTCTGGAAACACCATATATTTT. This gives the protein CASSYDRASGNTIYF.

J is TRBJ2-3 and V is TRBV11-2; 10 bases are a match to TRBD2. This CDR3 region has 15 residues. V shed 2 bases and J 5 bases; nucleotides not matched to a gene: 4. The germline CDR1 and CDR2 sequences are SGHAT and FQNNGV. The chain's CDR3 is CASSLTSGNRDTQYF. CDR3 in DNA: TGTGCCAGCAGCTTAACTAGCGGGAATAGAGATACGCAGTATTTT.

The V gene is TRBV14, the J gene TRBJ2-1, with D unresolved. The germline CDR1 and CDR2 sequences are SGHDN and FVKESK. The V and J ends lost 4 bases and 8 bases respectively, with 18 bases between them. This CDR3 contains 15 residues. The CDR3 nucleotides read TGTGCCAGCAGCCTAAACCCGGGCTCCCCCTATGAGCAGTTCTTC. Translating gives CASSLNPGSPYEQFF.

On this clone itself: The same CDR3 arises from other DNA sequences in this sample as well. The CDR3 region is CASSISVYGYTF. CDR3 bases: TGTGCCAGTAGCATAAGCGTGTATGGCTACACCTTC. This chain connects TRBV19 to TRBJ1-2; D is unclear. The CDR3 is 12 residues long. Germline V gene sequence: CDR1 LNHDA, CDR2 SQIVND (reference sequence). V gave up 6 bases and J gave up 5 bases, with 10 bases separating them.

The chain recombines TRBV27 with TRBJ1-1; D uncertain. The CDR3 is 14 residues long. V was cut by 5 bases and J by 0 bases, with 10 bases left in between. Germline lookup yields CDR1 MNHEY and CDR2 SMNVEV (reference sequence). The CDR3 is CASSARTMNTEAFF. CDR3 nucleotide sequence: TGTGCCAGCAGTGCACGAACCATGAACACTGAAGCTTTCTTT.

The genes are TRBV11-3 and TRBJ2-1; 11 nucleotides line up with TRBD2. CDR3 length: 14 residues. V dropped 5 bases and J dropped 4; count of bases not matched to a gene: 1. Germline CDR1 SGHNT, CDR2 YENEEA. The CDR3 here is CASSPSGGYNEQFF. DNA of the CDR3: TGTGCCAGCAGCCCTAGCGGGGGGTACAATGAGCAGTTCTTC.

V is TRBV7-2 and J is TRBJ1-2, with a possible D match to TRBD1 (6 bases). This CDR3 comprises 14 residues. CDR1 is SGHTA and CDR2 is FQGNSA in the germline V gene. Between the trimmed V and J ends, which lost 0 bases and 7 bases, there was a span of 12 bases. CDR3 coding DNA: TGTGCCAGCAGCTTAGCCGGGACACCGGGTGGCTACACCTTC. Residues: CASSLAGTPGGYTF.

The gene calls are TRBV7-6 and TRBJ2-1; D is possibly TRBD2 (6 bases). V lost 1 base and J 7 bases, leaving 14 bases between the germline ends. Germline CDR1 reads SGHVS; CDR2 reads FNYEAQ. The CDR3 is 15 residues long. The chain's CDR3 is CASSLGGGATNEQFF. The CDR3 nucleotides read TGTGCCAGCAGCTTAGGTGGAGGGGCTACTAATGAGCAGTTCTTC.

V is TRBV18 and J is TRBJ1-5; tentatively, D is TRBD1 (6 bases). V shed 2 bases and J shed 4 bases, with 9 bases lying between them. The CDR3 sequence is 14 residues long. Per the germline V gene, CDR1 is KGHSH and CDR2 is LQKENI. The CDR3 is CASSPTQGNQPQHF. In DNA, the CDR3 is TGTGCCAGCTCACCAACCCAGGGGAATCAGCCCCAGCATTTT. The variable domain in full, with the rest retrieved from reference TRBV18 and TRBJ1-5, is NAGVMQNPRHLVRRRGQEARLRCSPMKGHSHVYWYRQLPEEGLKFMVYLQKENIIDESGMPKERFSAEFPKEGPSILRIQQVVRGDSAAYFCASSPTQGNQPQHFGDGTRLSIL.

V usage is TRBV7-9 and J usage is TRBJ2-7, with D hard to call. The germline V and J ends were trimmed by 2 bases and 3 bases, with 5 bases remaining between them. The germline V gene encodes CDR1 SEHNR and CDR2 FQNEAQ (reference sequence). The CDR3 totals 12 residues. Here the CDR3 reads CASSLTLYEQYF. Written as DNA, the CDR3 is TGTGCCAGCAGCTTAACCCTCTACGAGCAGTACTTC.

The table lists this clone with a few counts. The chain has TRBV2 and TRBJ1-2; 8 nucleotides agree with TRBD1. Germline CDR1 SNHLY, CDR2 FYNNEI. This CDR3 spans 14 amino acids. With 4 bases clipped from V and 4 bases from J, the junction kept 5 bases outside the gene matches. For the CDR3, the DNA is TGTGCCAGCAGTGTCGGACAGGGTGGCTATGGCTACACCTTC. Translated: CASSVGQGGYGYTF.

The rearrangement links TRBV5-1 to TRBJ2-5; D might be TRBD1 (5 bases). The V gene's germline CDR1 is SGHRS and CDR2 YFSETQ. This CDR3 spans 15 amino acids. V was cut by 0 bases and J by 5 bases, with 14 bases left in between. CDR3 nucleotide sequence: TGCGCCAGCAGCTTGGATGGGGCAGGGCGGGAGACCCAGTACTTC. Translating it yields CASSLDGAGRETQYF. Full variable domain (rest looked up from reference TRBV5-1 and TRBJ2-5): KAGVTQTPRYLIKTRGQQVTLSCSPISGHRSVSWYQQTPGQGLQFLFEYFSETQRNKGNFPGRFSGRQFSNSRSEMNVSTLELGDSALYLCASSLDGAGRETQYFGPGTRLLVL.

A few counts support this clone. The chain has TRBV12-3 or TRBV12-4 and TRBJ1-1; D is uncertain. The CDR3 is made up of 13 amino acids. V lost 5 bases and J 2 bases, leaving 9 bases between the germline ends. CDR3 amino acids: CASSPWGNTEAFF. Written as DNA, the CDR3 is TGTGCCAGCAGTCCTTGGGGAAACACTGAAGCTTTCTTT.

The chain joins TRBV3-1 (or the pseudogene TRBV3-2) to TRBJ2-1; 7 bases align to TRBD2. Germline values: CDR1 LGHDT, CDR2 YNNKEL (reference sequence). The V gene end was trimmed by 0 bases and the J gene end by 10 bases; junction bases not matched to a gene: 12. There are 16 residues in the CDR3. The CDR3 loop is CASSQDWEAGLGEQFF. CDR3 DNA sequence: TGTGCCAGCAGCCAAGATTGGGAAGCGGGGCTAGGAGAGCAGTTCTTC.